Below are 23 T cell receptor beta chains sequenced from a single sample in a study of CD8+ T cells in alopecia areata. Reverse transcription of extracted RNA yielded cDNA, which provided the sequencing template. Sequenced by immunoSEQ multiplex PCR; TCRdb stores in-frame clones only, minus some. The sample gives 150,000 or so clones, roughly 48% of which show up once; about 6.4% is in the top ten. Specimen: CD4+ T cells sorted from blood. The receptor set was obtained from a human donor with alopecia areata.

V usage is TRBV28 and J usage is TRBJ2-1; the D is unclear. Germline CDR1 MDHEN, CDR2 SYDVKM. The CDR3 extends over 12 amino acids. Trimming shortened V by 4 bases and J by 10 bases, and 11 bases separated the two germline ends. The CDR3 region is CASSSPPLEQFF. CDR3 DNA: TGTGCCAGCAGTTCGCCCCCACTGGAGCAGTTCTTC.

In regard to this clone: Other nucleotide sequences in the sample specify the same CDR3. The chain joins TRBV9 to TRBJ2-5, with D uncertain. From germline, CDR1 is SGDLS and CDR2 YYNGEE. The CDR3 is made up of 12 amino acids. V lost 0 bases and J 4 bases, leaving 4 bases between the germline ends. The CDR3 region is CASSVVGETQYF. The CDR3 DNA sequence: TGTGCCAGCAGCGTAGTGGGAGAGACCCAGTACTTC.

A few counts support this clone. The chain is built from TRBV29-1 and TRBJ2-1; 10 positions match TRBD1. Germline-derived CDR1 and CDR2 are SQVTM and ANQGSEA. The trim removed 2 bases at V and 4 bases at J, leaving 8 bases unmatched. The CDR3 runs 16 residues. The CDR3 DNA reads as TGCAGCGTTGAAAGGGACAGGGGTTCTGGTTACAATGAGCAGTTCTTC. Amino acid sequence: CSVERDRGSGYNEQFF.

This clone was seen a handful of times. V usage is TRBV7-9 and J usage is TRBJ1-1, with 8 bases fitting TRBD1. The CDR3 runs to 17 residues. The germline gives CDR1 SEHNR, CDR2 FQNEAQ (reference sequence). The V segment lost 5 bases and the J segment 6 bases; nucleotides outside the gene matches: 17. The CDR3 sequence is CASSNPGDRRWNSEAFF. As DNA, the CDR3 is TGTGCCAGCAGCAATCCCGGGGACAGGCGGTGGAATTCTGAAGCTTTCTTT.

This clone was seen a handful of times. The chain has TRBV18 and TRBJ2-4; D unresolved. V was shortened by 1 base and J by 3 bases, with 13 bases between the two germline ends. Germline CDR1 KGHSH, CDR2 LQKENI. This CDR3 spans 16 amino acids. The CDR3 DNA follows: TGTGCCAGCTCACCACTGTACGGGTACATCAAAAACATTCAGTACTTC. Encoded protein: CASSPLYGYIKNIQYF.

The gene calls are TRBV7-2 and TRBJ2-1, with unresolved D. CDR1 is SGHTA and CDR2 is FQGNSA in the germline V gene. V was cut by 2 bases and J by 6 bases, with 11 bases left in between. The CDR3 extends over 14 amino acids. CDR3: CASSLTPQRNEQFF. The CDR3 nucleotides read TGTGCCAGCAGCTTAACCCCCCAGCGCAATGAGCAGTTCTTC.

The chain links TRBV29-1 to TRBJ1-5; maybe TRBD1 (5 bases). Germline loops: CDR1 SQVTM, CDR2 ANQGSEA. The V gene lost 4 bases and the J gene lost 6 bases, with 13 bases spanning the gap. This CDR3 spans 13 amino acids. CDR3 DNA: TGCAGCGTTGCTGACCAGGGTCGTCAGCCCCAGCATTTT. The encoded protein is CSVADQGRQPQHF.

The chain carries TRBV11-2 and TRBJ2-5, with 8 bases fitting TRBD2. CDR3 size: 15 residues. V lost 1 base, J lost 7 bases, and 8 bases stayed unmatched. CDR1 SGHAT and CDR2 FQNNGV come from the germline V gene. The CDR3 DNA sequence: TGTGCCAGCAGCTTAGTTGCGGGAGGTTTTGGGACCCAGTACTTC. The encoded protein is CASSLVAGGFGTQYF.

J is TRBJ2-3 and V is TRBV2; 7 bases map to TRBD2. Per the germline V gene, CDR1 is SNHLY and CDR2 is FYNNEI. V shed 7 bases, J shed 3 bases, and the junction held 10 bases outside the gene matches. The CDR3 has 15 residues. DNA for the CDR3: TGTGCCAGCACCGGGGAGGGAGGCGGTACAGATACGCAGTATTTT. It translates to CASTGEGGGTDTQYF.

The rearrangement uses TRBV6-5 and TRBJ2-1; TRBD1 matches at 7 bases. J lost 4 bases, V lost 2 bases, and 5 bases had no gene match. The V gene's germline CDR1 is MNHEY and CDR2 SVGAGI. This CDR3 region has 15 residues. CDR3 DNA sequence: TGTGCCAGCAGTTACCAGGACAGGAATTACAATGAGCAGTTCTTC. Translating gives CASSYQDRNYNEQFF.

The genes are TRBV28 and TRBJ2-3; TRBD2 aligns across 7 bases. CDR3 length equals 15 residues. V lost 6 bases and J lost 3; bases outside the gene matches: 9. Germline CDR1 reads MDHEN; CDR2 reads SYDVKM. The CDR3 sequence is CASRGGSGNTDTQYF. CDR3 coding DNA: TGTGCCAGCAGGGGGGGGAGCGGGAATACAGATACGCAGTATTTT.

This rearrangement joins TRBV7-9 to TRBJ2-5; 9 nucleotides agree with TRBD2. There are 16 residues in the CDR3. Germline loops: CDR1 SEHNR, CDR2 FQNEAQ (reference sequence). Losses at the gene ends were 4 bases for V and 5 bases for J; bases not matched to a gene: 11. The CDR3 DNA is TGTGCCAGCAGCTCTCTAGCGGGACTCCCCGGGGAGACCCAGTACTTC. Amino acids: CASSSLAGLPGETQYF.

The V call is TRBV29-1, the J call TRBJ2-3; 8 bases align to TRBD1. Germline-derived CDR1 and CDR2 are SQVTM and ANQGSEA. This CDR3 spans 12 amino acids. The junction had 4 bases not matched to a gene; V was cut back by 6 bases and J by 5 bases. CDR3 in DNA: TGCAGCGTAGGACAGGGCGTAGATACGCAGTATTTT. Its protein product is CSVGQGVDTQYF.

This clone was observed a few times. The V gene is TRBV4-1, the J gene TRBJ2-5; D might be TRBD2 (5 bases). V was pared by 0 bases and J by 4 bases, with 12 bases between. CDR1 is MGHRA, CDR2 YSYEKL, per germline. The CDR3 is made up of 15 amino acids. CDR3 DNA sequence: TGCGCCAGCAGCCAAGATTCCCGGGGATCAGAGACCCAGTACTTC. Translation: CASSQDSRGSETQYF.

This rearrangement joins TRBV6-1 to TRBJ2-5; 7 bases agree with TRBD1. After removal of 3 bases from V and 5 bases from J, the junction contained 3 bases not matched to a gene. The CDR3 is 13 amino acids. Looked up from germline, CDR1 is MNHNS and CDR2 is SASEGT. Here the CDR3 reads CASSDTGAETQYF. In DNA, the CDR3 is TGTGCCAGCAGTGACACAGGGGCCGAGACCCAGTACTTC.

This clone was seen more than once but under ten times. The chain uses TRBV5-1 and TRBJ2-7; 9 positions agree with TRBD1. V lost 5 bases, J lost 1 base, and 4 bases stayed unmatched. This CDR3 comprises 14 residues. CDR1 and CDR2 from the germline V gene are SGHRS and YFSETQ. The DNA for the CDR3 is TGCGCCAGCAGGGGACAGGGTCGTTCCTACGAGCAGTACTTC. As protein: CASRGQGRSYEQYF.

This chain joins TRBV10-3 and TRBJ1-1, with no clear D. The ends were cut back, 2 bases at V and 6 bases at J, with 10 bases in the middle. Germline CDR1 is ENHRY and CDR2 is SYGVKD. The CDR3 is made up of 13 amino acids. CDR3 DNA sequence: TGTGCCATCAGTGAGGTGGCGACCTCTGAAGCTTTCTTT. The encoded protein is CAISEVATSEAFF.

This clone has more than one count but fewer than ten. This chain joins TRBV6-4 and TRBJ2-5; D is unresolved. V lost 2 bases and J lost 5, with 9 bases in between. The length of the CDR3 is 13 residues. Germline CDR1 is MRHNA and CDR2 is SNTAGT. CDR3 sequence reads: CASSDQPWETQYF. Here the CDR3 DNA reads TGTGCCAGCAGTGACCAACCATGGGAGACCCAGTACTTC.

The chain links TRBV30 to TRBJ1-5; TRBD1 matches at 8 bases. The CDR3 sequence is 14 residues long. Germline V gene sequence: CDR1 GTSNPN, CDR2 SVGIG (reference sequence). V was pared by 0 bases and J by 7 bases, with 5 bases of the junction left unmatched. CDR3 residues: CAWSVGQGAQPQHF. CDR3 DNA sequence: TGTGCCTGGAGTGTAGGTCAGGGGGCACAGCCCCAGCATTTT. Looking up the rest from reference TRBV30 and TRBJ1-5 gives the full variable domain: SQTIHQWPATLVQPVGSPLSLECTVEGTSNPNLYWYRQAAGRGLQLLFYSVGIGQISSEVPQNLSASRPQDRQFILSSKKLLLSDSGFYLCAWSVGQGAQPQHFGDGTRLSIL.

CDR3 nucleotide sequence: TGTGCCACCAGCAGATCTGGACTAGCGGTCGCGAACACCGGGGAGCTGTTTTTT. Translating it yields CATSRSGLAVANTGELFF. The chain uses TRBV15 and TRBJ2-2; 10 bases match TRBD2. V gave up 2 bases and J gave up 0 bases; unmatched junction bases: 6. Germline lookup yields CDR1 LNHNV and CDR2 YYDKDF (reference sequence). The CDR3 extends over 18 amino acids.

The chain has TRBV15 and TRBJ1-5; no clear D gene. This CDR3 is built from 13 residues. From germline, CDR1 is LNHNV and CDR2 YYDKDF (reference sequence). The ends were cut back, 0 bases at V and 1 base at J, with 1 base in the middle. The CDR3 is CATSRESNQPQHF. In DNA form, the CDR3 reads TGTGCCACCAGCAGAGAGAGCAATCAGCCCCAGCATTTT.

Turning to this clone: One end of the junction does not line up with germline, which may come from a read error. The rearrangement uses TRBV29-1 and TRBJ1-1; D uncertain. This CDR3 has 14 residues. Germline CDR1 is SQVTM and CDR2 is ANQGSEA. The CDR3 reads CSAELGSLNTEAFF. CDR3 in DNA: TGCAGCGCTGAACTTGGTTCCTTGAACACTGAAGCTTTCTTT.

The chain employs TRBV27 and TRBJ2-7; 7 bases fit TRBD2. V lost 5 bases to trimming and J lost 0 bases; unmatched junction nucleotides: 13. The CDR3 is 17 amino acids. Germline CDR1 and CDR2: MNHEY and SMNVEV (reference sequence). The CDR3 sequence: CASSHPRSGSSSYEQYF. CDR3 nucleotides: TGTGCCAGCAGTCACCCACGTAGCGGGTCAAGCTCCTACGAGCAGTACTTC.